This T cell receptor (beta chain) was found in a study of T cell responses to AZD1222 COVID-19 vaccine. Study details: Some second doses came at about 4 weeks and others at about 12 weeks; these were pooled.

Regarding this clone: Its antigen remains unidentified.

V gave up 0 bases and J gave up 0 bases, with 12 bases separating them. This CDR3 spans 16 amino acids. CDR1 SGHNT and CDR2 YYREEE come from the germline V gene (reference sequence). The method was immunoSEQ multiplex PCR; TCRdb's version includes in-frame clones alone and lacks a portion of them. The sample carries roughly 100,000 clones, 70% to 90% recorded once. Study results and caveats: The number of AZD1222 recipients seropositive at baseline was only five to seven. In all cases, repertoires were sampled only after the peak T cell response.

This receptor was taken from an adult in good health. The sample was peripheral blood, taken on day 0 of AZD1222 vaccination. V and J are TRBV5-4 and TRBJ1-1; a weak D match, TRBD1 (5 bases). CDR3 region: CASSLGLGGLNTEAFF. The CDR3 DNA is TGTGCCAGCAGCTTGGGCCTCGGGGGACTGAACACTGAAGCTTTCTTT.